This T cell receptor (beta chain) was observed in a study of blood T cell repertoires in COVID-19. Study details: Donors in the United States, Italy and Spain gave samples during acute or convalescent COVID-19. From T cells, B-cell-depleted T cells, or PBMCs came the material, which was cDNA or gDNA.

This CDR3 region has 13 residues. Germline values: CDR1 SGHRS, CDR2 YFSETQ. V gave up 9 bases and J gave up 1 base; unmatched junction bases: 2. Under the authors' procedure: Estimated nucleated cell counts came from reference gene primer amplification. Profiled with immunoSEQ multiplex PCR; TCRdb holds only in-frame clones, not every one. V and J calls and clone size are copied from that table; D and trimming were computed from the DNA. The profile shows roughly 150,000 clones, about 80% of them singletons. The TCR originated in a man aged 65 to 79 with active or convalescent COVID-19. Sample: peripheral blood. The genes are TRBV5-1 and TRBJ2-2; TRBD1 agrees at 8 bases. CDR3 region: CAIGTGNTGELFF. CDR3 sequence (DNA): TGCGCCATCGGGACAGGGAACACCGGGGAGCTGTTTTTT.